The 32 T cell receptor beta chains reported below all come from one sample, sequenced in a study of cytomegalovirus exposure and HLA in healthy donors. The PCR made use of 60 Vbeta and 13 Jbeta primers. The repertoire was sequenced with immunoSEQ multiplex PCR; TCRdb's copy has only in-frame clones and lacks some. The sample carries about 100,000 clones, around 85% recorded once. The source material was PBMCs. Source of these receptors: a young man in good health and CMV-seronegative.

V and J are TRBV21-1 and TRBJ2-2; TRBD2 is the table's D call and was not checked against the DNA. TRBV21-1 is marked as a pseudogene. The CDR3 totals 17 residues. This CDR3 is CASSLSQVEDDTGELFF. DNA for the CDR3: TGTGCCAGCAGCCTTTCCCAGGTGGAGGACGACACCGGGGAGCTGTTTTTT.

This rearrangement joins TRBV2 to TRBJ2-3; possible D gene TRBD2, 6 bases. V dropped 6 bases and J dropped 5 bases, with 15 bases sitting between them. Germline V gene lookup returns CDR1 SNHLY and CDR2 FYNNEI. The CDR3 runs to 14 residues. The CDR3 loop reads CASRAGLRLDTQYF. The CDR3 DNA reads TGTGCCAGCAGGGCGGGGCTGCGTCTAGATACGCAGTATTTT.

Concerning this clone itself: The germline gene is not matched at one end of the junction; a read error may be the cause. The chain links TRBV4-1 to TRBJ2-7, with a weak D call TRBD1 (5 bases). The CDR3 sequence is 14 residues long. The germline V gene has CDR1 MGHRA and CDR2 YSYEKL. The CDR3 coding sequence is TGCGCCAGCAGCCAAGGGTTTCAGGGTTTAGTTCTGAACTTC. This codes for CASSQGFQGLVLNF.

This clone was seen just once. J is TRBJ1-1 and V is TRBV29-1; D uncertain. The germline CDR1 and CDR2 sequences are SQVTM and ANQGSEA. V was pared by 0 bases and J by 5 bases, with 4 bases between. The length of the CDR3 is 11 residues. The CDR3 loop reads CSVEDSTEAFF. CDR3 bases: TGCAGCGTTGAAGATTCGACTGAAGCTTTCTTT.

The V and J genes are TRBV10-2 and TRBJ1-2; the match to TRBD1 covers 7 bases. J gave up 5 bases and V 0 bases, and 6 bases lay outside the gene matches. Germline assignment: CDR1 WSHSY and CDR2 SAAADI. This CDR3 spans 15 amino acids. In nucleotides, the CDR3 is TGCGCCAGCAGTGAGTCGACAGGGATTTATTATGGCTACACCTTC. Protein: CASSESTGIYYGYTF.

The V and J genes are TRBV7-9 and TRBJ1-2; TRBD1 matches at 7 bases. After removal of 3 bases from V and 4 bases from J, the junction contained 5 bases not matched to a gene. Germline CDR1 SEHNR, CDR2 FQNEAQ (reference sequence). This CDR3 region has 14 residues. The CDR3 region is CASSFSGTVYGYTF. The CDR3 DNA reads TGTGCCAGCAGCTTTAGCGGGACAGTCTATGGCTACACCTTC.

The chain is built from TRBV7-9 and TRBJ2-6; unclear D gene. Germline V gene data show CDR1 as SEHNR and CDR2 as FQNEAQ (reference sequence). The CDR3 has 19 amino acids. The germline V and J ends were trimmed by 3 bases and 2 bases, with 20 bases remaining between them. The chain's CDR3 is CASSFIAPASAAGANVLTF. In DNA, the CDR3 is TGTGCCAGCAGCTTCATCGCCCCCGCTTCCGCAGCTGGGGCCAACGTCCTGACTTTC.

In its sample, this clone was seen a few times. The chain recombines TRBV4-2 with TRBJ2-7; TRBD1 matches at 7 bases. The CDR3 totals 14 residues. CDR1 and CDR2 (germline): LGHNA, YNFKEQ. J was trimmed by 7 bases and V by 4 bases; bases with no gene match: 10. CDR3 region: CASSRPTGAGEQYF. For the CDR3, the DNA is TGTGCCAGCAGCCGCCCAACAGGGGCCGGGGAGCAGTACTTC.

The J gene is TRBJ1-5, the V gene TRBV10-3, with D possibly matching TRBD1 (5 bases). The ends were cut back, 2 bases at V and 0 bases at J, with 8 bases in the middle. The germline V gene has CDR1 ENHRY and CDR2 SYGVKD. The CDR3 is 15 residues long. For the CDR3, the DNA is TGTGCCATCAGTGAGCCAGGGTATAGCAATCAGCCCCAGCATTTT. It yields the protein CAISEPGYSNQPQHF.

V and J are TRBV28 and TRBJ2-1; TRBD2 matches at 7 bases. CDR1 and CDR2 from the germline V gene are MDHEN and SYDVKM. CDR3 length: 18 amino acids. Germline trimming cut 2 bases from V and 2 bases from J; bases unmatched to any gene: 12. The CDR3 is CASSLGGPAGVTYNEQFF. For the CDR3, the DNA is TGTGCCAGCAGTTTAGGAGGCCCGGCGGGAGTAACCTACAATGAGCAGTTCTTC.

The chain combines TRBV27 with TRBJ1-5, with TRBD1 as a possible D gene (5 bases). Germline V lookup: CDR1 MNHEY, CDR2 SMNVEV (reference sequence). Trimming removed 3 bases from V and 0 bases from J, with 12 bases in between. The CDR3 contains 16 residues. This CDR3 reads CASSLYAGDSNQPQHF. The CDR3 DNA sequence: TGTGCCAGCAGTTTGTACGCGGGGGATAGCAATCAGCCCCAGCATTTT.

The chain couples TRBV14 to TRBJ2-3; a possible D gene is TRBD1 (6 bases). The ends were cut back, 6 bases at V and 4 bases at J, with 8 bases in the middle. The CDR3 extends over 12 amino acids. Germline-derived CDR1 and CDR2 are SGHDN and FVKESK. CDR3 nucleotides: TGTGCCAGCAGGGGGGCCGCAGATACGCAGTATTTT. Its protein product is CASRGAADTQYF.

The chain combines TRBV5-4 with TRBJ2-5; perhaps TRBD1 as D (6 bases). V lost 3 bases and J 1 base, leaving 10 bases between the germline ends. This CDR3 contains 14 residues. Germline V CDR1 and CDR2: SGHNT, YYREEE (reference sequence). The CDR3 loop reads CASSWGTIQETQYF. The CDR3 nucleotides are TGTGCCAGCAGCTGGGGGACAATCCAAGAGACCCAGTACTTC.

The chain links TRBV28 to TRBJ2-4; D ambiguous. Trimming removed 2 bases at V and 8 bases at J, with 10 bases between. Germline V gives CDR1 MDHEN, CDR2 SYDVKM. This CDR3 has 13 residues. CDR3: CASSLSGPDIQYF. As DNA, the CDR3 is TGTGCCAGCAGTTTAAGTGGGCCGGACATTCAGTACTTC.

The V gene is TRBV6-6, the J gene TRBJ1-2; tentative D call: TRBD1 (6 bases). The CDR3 is 15 amino acids. Trimming stripped 2 bases from V and 1 base from J, with 11 bases between. CDR1 is MNHNY and CDR2 is SVGAGI in the germline V gene (reference sequence). CDR3 sequence reads: CASSYIRGHNYGYTF. The CDR3 DNA is TGTGCCAGCAGTTACATACGGGGACATAACTATGGCTACACCTTC.

This clone was seen a single time. The rearrangement links TRBV28 to TRBJ1-5, with D perhaps TRBD1 (5 bases). This CDR3 has 14 amino acids. V was pared by 6 bases and J by 2 bases, with 11 bases between. Germline CDR1 reads MDHEN; CDR2 reads SYDVKM. In nucleotides, the CDR3 is TGTGCCAGCAGCCTGGGGGGGGGCAATCAGCCCCAGCATTTT. Its translation is CASSLGGGNQPQHF.

This chain joins TRBV30 and TRBJ1-6, with a tentative D call TRBD1 (6 bases). Germline V gene data show CDR1 as GTSNPN and CDR2 as SVGIG (reference sequence). V was pared by 2 bases and J by 5 bases, with 13 bases between. The length of the CDR3 is 15 residues. CDR3 loop: CAWSQGQGNNSPLHF. The CDR3 DNA reads TGTGCCTGGAGTCAGGGGCAGGGAAATAATTCACCCCTCCACTTT.

The chain has TRBV9 and TRBJ2-6; 8 nucleotides match TRBD1. The trim removed 3 bases at V and 0 bases at J, leaving 5 bases unmatched. The CDR3 contains 17 residues. The germline V gene has CDR1 SGDLS and CDR2 YYNGEE. The CDR3 protein is CASSAGQDRSGANVLTF. In nucleotides, the CDR3 is TGTGCCAGCAGCGCGGGACAGGATCGCTCTGGGGCCAACGTCCTGACTTTC. The whole variable domain, remainder taken from reference TRBV9 and TRBJ2-6, is DSGVTQTPKHLITATGQRVTLRCSPRSGDLSVYWYQQSLDQGLQFLIQYYNGEERAKGNILERFSAQQFPDLHSELNLSSLELGDSALYFCASSAGQDRSGANVLTFGAGSRLTVL.

This clone was counted only a few times. This chain joins TRBV30 and TRBJ1-1, with 8 bases that match TRBD1. The trim removed 5 bases at V and 3 bases at J, leaving 5 bases unmatched. The germline V gene encodes CDR1 GTSNPN and CDR2 SVGIG (reference sequence). The CDR3 extends over 13 amino acids. CDR3 protein: CAWQGAGDTEAFF. The DNA of the CDR3 is TGTGCCTGGCAGGGGGCAGGAGACACTGAAGCTTTCTTT.

As for this clone: The junction shows a germline mismatch at one end, possibly a read error. The V and J genes are TRBV27 and TRBJ2-3; 9 bases agree with TRBD2. CDR1 and CDR2 (germline): MNHEY, SMNVEV (reference sequence). This CDR3 contains 13 residues. The CDR3 loop is CASTLAGADTQYF. DNA for the CDR3: TGTGCCAGCACTTTAGCGGGAGCAGATACGCAGTATTTT.

This clone has a single count. The chain couples TRBV5-1 to TRBJ2-1; tentatively, D is TRBD2 (5 bases). This CDR3 is 16 amino acids long. The germline V gene has CDR1 SGHRS and CDR2 YFSETQ. V gave up 4 bases and J gave up 2 bases, with 16 bases separating them. The CDR3 region is CASSNGGHSPYNEQFF. CDR3 DNA sequence: TGCGCCAGCAGCAACGGAGGTCATTCACCCTACAATGAGCAGTTCTTC.

The chain is built from TRBV6-5 and TRBJ1-5, with D maybe TRBD1 (5 bases). The V and J ends lost 5 bases and 0 bases respectively, with 8 bases between them. The CDR3 consists of 14 residues. Germline CDR1 is MNHEY and CDR2 is SVGAGI. CDR3 in DNA: TGTGCCAGCAGTCCAGGGAATAGCAATCAGCCCCAGCATTTT. Translating it yields CASSPGNSNQPQHF.

The chain combines TRBV10-3 with TRBJ2-7; TRBD1 aligns across 7 bases. V was clipped by 4 bases and J by 4 bases; unmatched bases: 7. The CDR3 is made up of 14 amino acids. Germline-derived CDR1 and CDR2 are ENHRY and SYGVKD. The CDR3 region has the DNA TGTGCCATCAGTGGGAAAGGGGGCTTGTACGAGCAGTACTTC. It translates to CAISGKGGLYEQYF.

The chain couples TRBV28 to TRBJ1-1, with unresolved D. From germline, CDR1 is MDHEN and CDR2 SYDVKM. The CDR3 contains 13 residues. V was trimmed by 2 bases and J by 2 bases, leaving 6 bases between them. CDR3 loop: CASSLRRNTEAFF. CDR3 nucleotide sequence: TGTGCCAGCAGTTTAAGGAGAAACACTGAAGCTTTCTTT.

The V gene is TRBV6-5, the J gene TRBJ1-3; D perhaps matches TRBD1 (5 bases). Germline V gives CDR1 MNHEY, CDR2 SVGAGI. The CDR3 length is 15 residues. V was clipped by 7 bases and J by 2 bases, with 15 bases between them. CDR3 loop: CASIRLRGAGNTIYF. The CDR3 DNA reads as TGTGCCAGCATTCGACTACGGGGGGCTGGAAACACCATATATTTT.

This chain uses TRBV5-6 with TRBJ2-7, with D tentatively TRBD1 (6 bases). Trimming took off 1 base at V and 7 bases at J, with 21 bases between the two ends. The CDR3 sequence is 16 residues long. The germline V gene has CDR1 SGHDT and CDR2 YYEEEE. The CDR3: CASSLTGHNPIPEQYF. In DNA form, the CDR3 reads TGTGCCAGCAGCTTGACGGGACACAACCCGATCCCAGAGCAGTACTTC.

This clone came up a few times. The chain recombines TRBV7-2 with TRBJ2-1; the match to TRBD2 covers 11 bases. The germline CDR1 and CDR2 sequences are SGHTA and FQGNSA. Trimming removed 5 bases from V and 11 bases from J; junction bases left unmatched: 11. This CDR3 has 15 residues. CDR3 sequence (DNA): TGTGCCAGCAGCGTTACTAGCGGGGGAAACCTTAAGCAGTTCTTC. Encoded protein: CASSVTSGGNLKQFF.

Only a few counts were recorded for this clone. This chain links TRBV6-5 with TRBJ2-7; 11 nucleotides agree with TRBD2. Germline-derived CDR1 and CDR2 are MNHEY and SVGAGI. The junction had 4 bases not matched to a gene; V was cut back by 2 bases and J by 4 bases. The CDR3 contains 15 residues. CDR3 sequence reads: CASSYETSGNYEQYF. The CDR3 DNA sequence: TGTGCCAGCAGTTACGAGACTAGCGGGAATTACGAGCAGTACTTC.

This clone was detected only a few times. The rearrangement uses TRBV18 and TRBJ1-5; 9 bases are a match to TRBD1. The CDR3 length is 15 residues. The V and J ends lost 0 bases and 9 bases, in that order; junction bases with no gene match: 6. Germline CDR1 and CDR2: KGHSH and LQKENI. CDR3 protein: CASSPPLGQGTPQHF. CDR3 nucleotide sequence: TGTGCCAGCTCACCACCTTTGGGACAGGGTACGCCCCAGCATTTT. The full variable domain, in which reference TRBV18 and TRBJ1-5 provide the parts outside the CDR3, is NAGVMQNPRHLVRRRGQEARLRCSPMKGHSHVYWYRQLPEEGLKFMVYLQKENIIDESGMPKERFSAEFPKEGPSILRIQQVVRGDSAAYFCASSPPLGQGTPQHFGDGTRLSIL.

The CDR3 sequence: CASSDAGAGARETQYF. In nucleotides, the CDR3 is TGTGCCAGCAGTGACGCCGGAGCGGGGGCCCGGGAGACCCAGTACTTC. This chain uses TRBV5-4 with TRBJ2-5; 8 bases align to TRBD2. This CDR3 has 16 amino acids. The J segment lost 5 bases and the V segment lost 5 bases, leaving 14 bases of the junction unmatched. Per germline, CDR1 SGHNT and CDR2 YYREEE (reference sequence).

The chain recombines TRBV18 with TRBJ1-5; the match to TRBD1 covers 9 bases. The CDR3 totals 15 residues. The junction had 5 bases not matched to a gene; V was cut back by 4 bases and J by 4 bases. The germline gives CDR1 KGHSH, CDR2 LQKENI. The CDR3 here is CASSLDRGSNQPQHF. The CDR3 DNA is TGTGCCAGCTCACTCGACAGGGGGTCAAATCAGCCCCAGCATTTT. Full variable domain (missing parts from reference TRBV18 and TRBJ1-5): NAGVMQNPRHLVRRRGQEARLRCSPMKGHSHVYWYRQLPEEGLKFMVYLQKENIIDESGMPKERFSAEFPKEGPSILRIQQVVRGDSAAYFCASSLDRGSNQPQHFGDGTRLSIL.

The J gene is TRBJ1-5, the V gene TRBV11-2; 9 bases map to TRBD1. V shed 5 bases and J 4 bases; nucleotides not matched to a gene: 3. Germline-derived CDR1 and CDR2 are SGHAT and FQNNGV. The CDR3 runs 14 residues. The CDR3, as DNA: TGTGCCAGCAGCGTGGGGACAGGGAATCAGCCCCAGCATTTT. It translates to CASSVGTGNQPQHF.